What follows are 21 T cell receptor beta chains derived from one specimen sequenced in a study of blood T cells in healthy people across ages. A second roughly 7 to 12 cycle PCR used barcoded and J-beta primers. TCRdb ran MiXCR on the 5' RACE reads and lists one entry per CDR3 protein. Of about 800,000 distinct CDR3 sequences in the sample, roughly 50% were seen once. The sample taken for sequencing was blood. The receptors were gathered from a man aged 25-45 years in good health.

This clonotype was detected only once. Mismatch with germline at one junction end may stem from a read error. V usage is TRBV3-1 and J usage is TRBJ1-4, with D unresolved. Germline CDR1 is LGHDT and CDR2 is YNNKEL (reference sequence). The CDR3 is 12 amino acids. CDR3 sequence: CAGSREVGKLFF. The CDR3 DNA is TGTGCCGGCAGCCGGGAGGTGGGGAAACTGTTTTTT.

The CDR3 loop is CASISAGLSYEQYF. CDR3 nucleotides: TGTGCCAGCATTTCGGCGGGACTGTCCTACGAGCAGTACTTC. The rearrangement links TRBV28 to TRBJ2-7, with D perhaps TRBD2 (6 bases). Trimming took off 7 bases at V and 1 base at J, with 14 bases between the two ends. The CDR3 extends over 14 amino acids. Germline values: CDR1 MDHEN, CDR2 SYDVKM.

This chain connects TRBV4-2 to TRBJ2-7, with D possibly being TRBD2 (6 bases). The J call may be incorrect, as the DNA end agrees better with TRBJ2-5. The CDR3 loop spans 15 amino acids. The germline V gene has CDR1 LGHNA and CDR2 YNFKEQ. The DNA for the CDR3 is TGTGCCAGCAGCCAGCCGGGACTGGAGGAGGGGACCCAGTACTTC. It is translated as CASSQPGLEEGTQYF.

The chain combines TRBV7-2 with TRBJ2-7; D could derive from TRBD1 or TRBD2 (6 bases each). The J call may be incorrect, as the DNA end agrees better with TRBJ2-3. Germline V gene lookup returns CDR1 SGHTA and CDR2 FQGNSA. This CDR3 has 14 amino acids. The DNA for the CDR3 is TGTGCCAGCAGCGTCGACAGGCCGACTAGGTCGCAGTATTTT. It encodes CASSVDRPTRSQYF.

This sequence joins TRBV20-1 and TRBJ1-1; D remains unclear. V was pared by 3 bases and J by 3 bases, with 14 bases between. The CDR3 covers 14 residues. CDR1 and CDR2 (germline): DFQATT, SNEGSKA (reference sequence). CDR3 in amino acids: CSARPPGSHTEAFF. CDR3 coding DNA: TGCAGTGCTAGGCCCCCCGGGAGTCACACTGAAGCTTTCTTT.

V and J are TRBV7-9 and TRBJ2-7; D unclear. V lost 5 bases to trimming and J lost 2 bases, with 7 bases between them. In germline, CDR1 is SEHNR, CDR2 FQNEAQ (reference sequence). The CDR3 is made up of 12 amino acids. The CDR3 DNA reads TGTGCCAGCAGCGCAGTAACCTACGAGCAGTACTTC. Amino acids: CASSAVTYEQYF. Drawing the rest from reference TRBV7-9 and TRBJ2-7, the complete variable domain is DTGVSQNPRHKITKRGQNVTFRCDPISEHNRLYWYRQTLGQGPEFLTYFQNEAQLEKSRLLSDRFSAERPKGSFSTLEIQRTEQGDSAMYLCASSAVTYEQYFGPGTRLTVT.

The rearrangement joins TRBV27 to TRBJ2-5; D possibly uses TRBD1 or TRBD2 (5 bases each). The CDR3 is made up of 15 amino acids. Deletions cut 3 bases from V and 1 base from J, with 12 bases between. Germline loops: CDR1 MNHEY, CDR2 SMNVEV (reference sequence). CDR3 bases: TGTGCCAGCAGTTTCTCGGGACGGCTCCAAGAGACCCAGTACTTC. It specifies CASSFSGRLQETQYF.

This clonotype was counted a few times. V usage is TRBV5-1 and J usage is TRBJ2-5; 7 positions match TRBD1. Gene TRBJ2-7 matches the end of the DNA better, so the J call may be wrong. The CDR3 extends over 17 amino acids. Germline V gene lookup returns CDR1 SGHRS and CDR2 YFSETQ. CDR3 residues: CASSLAGIGTDTYEQYF. The CDR3 coding sequence is TGCGCCAGCAGCTTGGCCGGCATAGGGACAGATACCTACGAGCAGTACTTC.

This clonotype was counted once. The rearrangement joins TRBV28 to TRBJ2-1, with 14 bases that match TRBD2. Germline CDR1 is MDHEN and CDR2 is SYDVKM. The CDR3 has 17 residues. The trim removed 6 bases at V and 8 bases at J, leaving 12 bases unmatched. CDR3 amino acids: CASRGTSGSIGGDEQFF. The CDR3 DNA reads TGTGCCAGCAGGGGGACTAGCGGGAGCATTGGCGGAGATGAGCAGTTCTTC.

V and J are TRBV27 and TRBJ2-1; 8 bases are a match to TRBD1. This CDR3 has 15 residues. Germline trimming cut 2 bases from V and 7 bases from J; bases unmatched to any gene: 7. Germline V gene lookup returns CDR1 MNHEY and CDR2 SMNVEV (reference sequence). CDR3 loop: CASSLPGQVNNEQFF. The CDR3, as DNA: TGTGCCAGCAGTTTACCGGGACAGGTAAATAATGAGCAGTTCTTC.

As concerns this clonotype: One base away lies a much larger clone, so this may be a sequencing read error. The rearrangement uses TRBV27 and TRBJ2-5, with D perhaps being TRBD1 or TRBD2 (5 bases each). Germline V gives CDR1 MNHEY, CDR2 SMNVEV (reference sequence). The CDR3 extends over 16 amino acids. As DNA, the CDR3 is TGTGCCAGCAGATTTTCCCCTCAATCGGGGCCAGAGGCCCAGTACTTC. Translated, it gives CASRFSPQSGPEAQYF.

This rearrangement joins TRBV7-2 to TRBJ2-7; D unresolved. Trimming left V 2 bases short and J 1 base short, with 12 bases between. CDR3 length equals 15 residues. CDR1 and CDR2 from the germline V gene are SGHTA and FQGNSA. The CDR3 bases are TGTGCCAGCAGCTTATACCGGAGCACGTCCTACGAGCAGTACTTC. As protein: CASSLYRSTSYEQYF.

This rearrangement joins TRBV5-1 to TRBJ2-7; D is uncertain. The V end was cut by 1 base, the J end by 2 bases, with 10 bases between. CDR1 is SGHRS, CDR2 YFSETQ, per germline. This CDR3 contains 14 residues. CDR3 amino acids: CASSLSPGAYEQYF. In DNA, the CDR3 is TGCGCCAGCAGCTTGAGCCCAGGAGCCTACGAGCAGTACTTC.

This chain connects TRBV7-2 to TRBJ2-7, with D maybe TRBD1 (6 bases). This CDR3 is 13 amino acids long. V gave up 5 bases and J gave up 3 bases, with 11 bases separating them. Germline CDR1 and CDR2: SGHTA and FQGNSA. The CDR3 DNA sequence: TGTGCCAGCAGCGCGGACAGAGACTACGAGCAGTACTTC. This gives the protein CASSADRDYEQYF.

This clonotype was seen only a few times. The V call is TRBV29-1, the J call TRBJ2-6; unclear D gene. This CDR3 comprises 13 residues. V shed 5 bases and J shed 1 base, with 6 bases lying between them. The germline CDR1 and CDR2 sequences are SQVTM and ANQGSEA. CDR3 residues: CSVWSSGANVLTF. CDR3 bases: TGCAGCGTTTGGTCGTCTGGGGCCAACGTCCTGACTTTC.

The rearrangement links TRBV6-2 or TRBV6-3 to TRBJ2-5; D not certain. The J call may be mistaken, given a closer DNA end match to TRBJ2-7. The germline V gene encodes CDR1 MNHEY and CDR2 SVGEGT. This CDR3 is 16 amino acids long. CDR3 nucleotides: TGTGCCAGCAGTTACCCGAGCCGGGCCGATTCCGGCGAGCAGTACTTC. Its protein is CASSYPSRADSGEQYF.

The chain recombines TRBV7-9 with TRBJ2-7; no reliable D call. The CDR3 has 14 residues. Germline CDR1 reads SEHNR; CDR2 reads FQNEAQ (reference sequence). Trimming cost V 7 bases and J 2 bases, with 15 bases left between them. CDR3 coding DNA: TGTGCCAGCACCTCCGGAACCAAAGCCTACGAGCAGTACTTC. Amino acid sequence: CASTSGTKAYEQYF.

This chain links TRBV21-1 with TRBJ2-6; the DNA was not compared with TRBD1, the D call given in the table. TRBV21-1 is shown as a pseudogene. The CDR3 is 17 amino acids. The chain's CDR3 is CASVLFPGGSGANVLTF. CDR3 nucleotides: TGTGCCAGCGTTCTTTTTCCAGGGGGCTCCGGGGCCAACGTCCTGACTTTC.

The CDR3 sequence: CSVVSTGSTDTQYF. In nucleotides, the CDR3 is TGCAGCGTTGTAAGTACAGGAAGCACAGATACGCAGTATTTT. The V and J genes are TRBV29-1 and TRBJ2-3; possibly TRBD1 for D (5 bases). This CDR3 has 14 amino acids. Germline V CDR1 and CDR2: SQVTM, ANQGSEA. Trimming cost V 4 bases and J 0 bases, with 11 bases left between them.

This rearrangement joins TRBV7-9 to TRBJ1-2, with TRBD1 identical over 9 bases. The CDR3 is made up of 15 amino acids. J gave up 7 bases and V 5 bases, and 11 bases lay outside the gene matches. Germline CDR1 and CDR2: SEHNR and FQNEAQ (reference sequence). The CDR3 here is CASSPAGTGFGGYTF. In nucleotides, the CDR3 is TGTGCCAGCAGCCCAGCCGGGACAGGGTTTGGTGGCTACACCTTC.

This chain joins TRBV20-1 and TRBJ2-1; TRBD2 agrees at 8 bases. V gave up 0 bases and J gave up 3 bases; unmatched junction bases: 7. The CDR3 runs to 16 residues. Germline values: CDR1 DFQATT, CDR2 SNEGSKA (reference sequence). CDR3 in DNA: TGCAGTGCTAGAGATATTGCGGGGGGCCTCTACAATGAGCAGTTCTTC. It codes for CSARDIAGGLYNEQFF.